The next 9 T cell receptor beta chains were all read from a single sample in a study of CD8 T cells in ankylosing spondylitis. Via MiXCR, TCRdb re-called the 5' RACE reads, giving one row per CDR3 protein. This table has 250,000 to 350,000 distinct CDR3 sequences, around 20% appearing once. Specimen: blood, either unsorted or a sorted T cell fraction (not recorded which). The receptor source for this set is a female donor with ankylosing spondylitis or in good health (not recorded which).

This clonotype has just a few counts. The CDR3: CSARTLAGISNEQFF. The DNA for the CDR3 is TGCAGTGCTAGAACACTAGCGGGGATTTCAAATGAGCAGTTCTTC. This chain joins TRBV20-1 and TRBJ2-1; 10 nucleotides align to TRBD2. The length of the CDR3 is 15 residues. Looked up from germline, CDR1 is DFQATT and CDR2 is SNEGSKA (reference sequence). V lost 2 bases, J lost 7 bases, and 8 bases stayed unmatched.

This clonotype was seen a few times. This chain links TRBV12-3 or TRBV12-4 with TRBJ2-1, with TRBD2 identical over 7 bases. This CDR3 has 15 amino acids. V was pared by 5 bases and J by 0 bases, with 4 bases of the junction left unmatched. Here the CDR3 DNA reads TGTGCCAGCAGTCCTAGCGGCCCCTCCTACAATGAGCAGTTCTTC. Residues: CASSPSGPSYNEQFF.

The CDR3 bases are TGCGCCAGCAGCCTTGGCGGAGGGCGAGGGGATACGCAGTATTTT. Its translation is CASSLGGGRGDTQYF. V and J are TRBV5-1 and TRBJ2-3, with D tentatively TRBD2 (6 bases). The V and J ends lost 4 bases and 6 bases respectively, with 18 bases between them. The CDR3 runs 15 residues. Germline assignment: CDR1 SGHRS and CDR2 YFSETQ.

The chain carries TRBV10-3 and TRBJ2-5; tentative D call: TRBD1 (6 bases). Germline CDR1 reads ENHRY; CDR2 reads SYGVKD. This CDR3 comprises 13 residues. Trimming left V 5 bases short and J 4 bases short, with 11 bases between. The CDR3, as DNA: TGTGCCATCAGTAAGGACAGTACAGAGACCCAGTACTTC. It is translated as CAISKDSTETQYF.

The table lists this clonotype with many counts. This chain links TRBV20-1 with TRBJ2-3; D gene unclear. V was clipped by 3 bases and J by 5 bases, with 9 bases between them. Per germline, CDR1 DFQATT and CDR2 SNEGSKA (reference sequence). The length of the CDR3 is 12 residues. In nucleotides, the CDR3 is TGCAGTGCTAGCCGTGGGGTAGATACGCAGTATTTT. It yields the protein CSASRGVDTQYF.

This clonotype was seen a few times. The chain couples TRBV2 to TRBJ2-1, with D possibly TRBD1 on 5 matching bases. This CDR3 is 15 amino acids long. Germline lookup yields CDR1 SNHLY and CDR2 FYNNEI. Trimming stripped 1 base from V and 7 bases from J, with 14 bases between. The CDR3 reads CASSEGRAVVNEQFF. Here the CDR3 DNA reads TGTGCCAGCAGTGAAGGCAGGGCGGTTGTGAATGAGCAGTTCTTC. Filled out from reference TRBV2 and TRBJ2-1, the complete variable domain reads EPEVTQTPSHQVTQMGQEVILRCVPISNHLYFYWYRQILGQKVEFLVSFYNNEISEKSEIFDDQFSVERPDGSNFTLKIRSTKLEDSAMYFCASSEGRAVVNEQFFGPGTRLTVL.

The J gene is TRBJ2-7, the V gene TRBV11-3; D is unresolved. The CDR3 loop spans 13 amino acids. Germline CDR1 reads SGHNT; CDR2 reads YENEEA. Trimming cost V 5 bases and J 7 bases, with 15 bases left between them. CDR3 coding DNA: TGTGCCAGCAGCCGTAACCTTGGGTGGGAGCAGTACTTC. Its translation: CASSRNLGWEQYF.

The rearrangement uses TRBV7-2 and TRBJ2-7; D tentatively reads TRBD1 or TRBD2 (6 bases each). The CDR3 has 15 residues. Germline-derived CDR1 and CDR2 are SGHTA and FQGNSA. Trimming took 4 bases from V and 4 from J, leaving 17 bases between them. The CDR3 sequence: CASSSTGGVSYEQYF. In DNA, the CDR3 is TGTGCCAGCAGCTCGACAGGAGGGGTCTCGTACGAGCAGTACTTC.

This chain joins TRBV27 and TRBJ2-7; D not resolved. Germline assignment: CDR1 MNHEY and CDR2 SMNVEV (reference sequence). The ends were cut back, 3 bases at V and 6 bases at J, with 12 bases in the middle. The CDR3 sequence is 13 residues long. Written as DNA, the CDR3 is TGTGCCAGCAGTTTCTCTAGTGTCGGCGAGCAGTACTTC. Its protein product is CASSFSSVGEQYF.